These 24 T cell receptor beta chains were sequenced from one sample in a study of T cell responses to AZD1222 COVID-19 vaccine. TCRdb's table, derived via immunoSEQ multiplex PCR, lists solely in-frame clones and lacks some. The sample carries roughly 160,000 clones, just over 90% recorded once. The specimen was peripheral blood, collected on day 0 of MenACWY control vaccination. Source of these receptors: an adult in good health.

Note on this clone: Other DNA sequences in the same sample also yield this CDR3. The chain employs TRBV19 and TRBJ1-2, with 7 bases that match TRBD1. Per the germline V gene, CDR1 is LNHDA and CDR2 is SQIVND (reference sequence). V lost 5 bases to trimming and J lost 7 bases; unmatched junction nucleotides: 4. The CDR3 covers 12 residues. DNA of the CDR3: TGTGCCAGTAGTGCGACAGGGATTGGCTACACCTTC. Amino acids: CASSATGIGYTF.

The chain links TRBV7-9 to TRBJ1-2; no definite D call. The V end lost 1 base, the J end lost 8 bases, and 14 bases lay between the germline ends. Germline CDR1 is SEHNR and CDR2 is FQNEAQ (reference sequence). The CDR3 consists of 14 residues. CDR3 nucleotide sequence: TGTGCCAGCAGCTTAGAGTGGGCGAATCGGGGCTACACCTTC. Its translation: CASSLEWANRGYTF.

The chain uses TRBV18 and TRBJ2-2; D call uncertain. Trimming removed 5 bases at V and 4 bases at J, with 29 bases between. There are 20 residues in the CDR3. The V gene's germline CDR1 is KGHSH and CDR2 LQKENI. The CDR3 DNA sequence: TGTGCCAGCTCATGGAAACGGATTGTCCTTGACATTGACCGCACCGGGGAGCTGTTTTTT. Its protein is CASSWKRIVLDIDRTGELFF.

The chain's CDR3 is CASTPTVSGNTIYF. The CDR3 DNA follows: TGTGCCAGCACTCCGACAGTCTCTGGAAACACCATATATTTT. The V gene is TRBV2, the J gene TRBJ1-3; possibly TRBD1 for D (5 bases). The CDR3 contains 14 residues. The germline CDR1 and CDR2 sequences are SNHLY and FYNNEI. Trimming cost V 7 bases and J 0 bases, with 10 bases left between them.

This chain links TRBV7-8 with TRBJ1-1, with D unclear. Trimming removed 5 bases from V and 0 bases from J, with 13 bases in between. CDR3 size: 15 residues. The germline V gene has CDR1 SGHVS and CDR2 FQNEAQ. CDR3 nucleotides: TGTGCCAGCAGCACGCGCAGGAACCTGAACACTGAAGCTTTCTTT. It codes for CASSTRRNLNTEAFF.

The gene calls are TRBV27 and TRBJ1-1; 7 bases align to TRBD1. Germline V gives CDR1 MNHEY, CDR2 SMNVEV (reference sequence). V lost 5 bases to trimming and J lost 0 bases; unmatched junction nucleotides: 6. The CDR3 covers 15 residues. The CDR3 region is CASSRSGQMNTEAFF. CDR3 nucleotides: TGTGCCAGCAGTAGATCGGGACAGATGAACACTGAAGCTTTCTTT.

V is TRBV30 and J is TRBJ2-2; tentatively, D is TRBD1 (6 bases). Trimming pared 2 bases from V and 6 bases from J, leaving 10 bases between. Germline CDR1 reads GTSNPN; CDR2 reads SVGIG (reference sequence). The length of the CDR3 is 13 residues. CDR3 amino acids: CAWSQGSAGELFF. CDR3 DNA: TGTGCCTGGAGTCAGGGGTCGGCCGGGGAGCTGTTTTTT.

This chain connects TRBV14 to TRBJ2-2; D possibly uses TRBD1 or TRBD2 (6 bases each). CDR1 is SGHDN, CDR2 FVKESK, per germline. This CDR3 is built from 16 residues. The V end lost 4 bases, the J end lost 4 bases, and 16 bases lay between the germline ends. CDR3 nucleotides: TGTGCCAGCAGCCGACGTGGGGGGCCGGGCACCGGGGAGCTGTTTTTT. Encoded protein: CASSRRGGPGTGELFF.

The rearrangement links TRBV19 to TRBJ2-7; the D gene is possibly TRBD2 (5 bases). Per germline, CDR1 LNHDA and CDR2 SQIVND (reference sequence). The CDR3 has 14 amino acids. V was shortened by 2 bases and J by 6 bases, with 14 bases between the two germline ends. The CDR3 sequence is CASSIRSGLGEQYF. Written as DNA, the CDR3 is TGTGCCAGTAGTATAAGATCAGGACTGGGCGAGCAGTACTTC.

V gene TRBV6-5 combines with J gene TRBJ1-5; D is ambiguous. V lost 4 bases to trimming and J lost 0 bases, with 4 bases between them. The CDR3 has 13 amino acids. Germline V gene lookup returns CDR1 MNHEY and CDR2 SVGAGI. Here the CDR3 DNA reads TGTGCCAGCAGTTTTAATAGCAATCAGCCCCAGCATTTT. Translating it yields CASSFNSNQPQHF.

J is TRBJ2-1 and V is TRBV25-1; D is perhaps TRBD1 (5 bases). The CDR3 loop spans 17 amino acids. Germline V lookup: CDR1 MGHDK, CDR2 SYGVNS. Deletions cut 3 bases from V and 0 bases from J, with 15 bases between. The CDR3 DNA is TGTGCCAGCAGTGACCGCCGTGGGGCCAGCTCCTACAATGAGCAGTTCTTC. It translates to CASSDRRGASSYNEQFF. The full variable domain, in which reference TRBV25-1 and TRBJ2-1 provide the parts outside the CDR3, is EADIYQTPRYLVIGTGKKITLECSQTMGHDKMYWYQQDPGMELHLIHYSYGVNSTEKGDLSSESTVSRIRTEHFPLTLESARPSHTSQYLCASSDRRGASSYNEQFFGPGTRLTVL.

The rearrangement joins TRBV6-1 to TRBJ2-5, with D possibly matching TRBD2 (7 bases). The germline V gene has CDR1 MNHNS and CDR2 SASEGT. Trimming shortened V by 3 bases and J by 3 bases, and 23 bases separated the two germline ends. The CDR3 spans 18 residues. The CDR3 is CASSEDSRLADRKETQYF. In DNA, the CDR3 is TGTGCCAGCAGTGAGGACAGCCGGCTAGCGGATCGGAAAGAGACCCAGTACTTC.

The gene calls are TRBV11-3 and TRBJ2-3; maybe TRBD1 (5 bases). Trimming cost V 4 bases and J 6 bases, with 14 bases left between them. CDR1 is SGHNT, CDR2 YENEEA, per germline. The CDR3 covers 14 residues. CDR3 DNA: TGTGCCAGCAGCTGGGGCCTAAACAGCGATACGCAGTATTTT. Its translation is CASSWGLNSDTQYF.

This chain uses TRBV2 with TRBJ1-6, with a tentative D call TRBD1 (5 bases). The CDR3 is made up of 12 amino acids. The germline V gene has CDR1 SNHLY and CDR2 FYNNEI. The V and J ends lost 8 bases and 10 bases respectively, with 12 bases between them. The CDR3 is CASLMGGSPLHF. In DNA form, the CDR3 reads TGTGCCAGCCTCATGGGGGGATCACCCCTCCACTTT.

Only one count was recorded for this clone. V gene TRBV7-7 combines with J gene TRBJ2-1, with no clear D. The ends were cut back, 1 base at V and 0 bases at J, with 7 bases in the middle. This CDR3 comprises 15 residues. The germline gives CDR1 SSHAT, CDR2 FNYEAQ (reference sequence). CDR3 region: CASSLGSDSYNEQFF. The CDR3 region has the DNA TGTGCCAGCAGCTTAGGGAGCGACTCCTACAATGAGCAGTTCTTC. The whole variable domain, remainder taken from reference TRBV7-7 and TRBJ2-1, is GAGVSQSPRYKVTKRGQDVTLRCDPISSHATLYWYQQALGQGPEFLTYFNYEAQPDKSGLPSDRFSAERPEGSISTLTIQRTEQRDSAMYRCASSLGSDSYNEQFFGPGTRLTVL.

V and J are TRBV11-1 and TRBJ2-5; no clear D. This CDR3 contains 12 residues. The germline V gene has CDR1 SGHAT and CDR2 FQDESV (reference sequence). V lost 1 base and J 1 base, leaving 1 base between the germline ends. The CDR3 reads CASSLGQETQYF. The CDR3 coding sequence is TGTGCCAGCAGCTTAGGCCAAGAGACCCAGTACTTC.

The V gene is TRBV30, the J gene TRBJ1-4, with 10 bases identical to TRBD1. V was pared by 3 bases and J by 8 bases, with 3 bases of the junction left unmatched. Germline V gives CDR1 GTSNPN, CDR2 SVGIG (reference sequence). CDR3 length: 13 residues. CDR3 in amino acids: CAWRTGGGEKLFF. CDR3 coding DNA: TGTGCCTGGAGGACAGGGGGCGGCGAAAAACTGTTTTTT.

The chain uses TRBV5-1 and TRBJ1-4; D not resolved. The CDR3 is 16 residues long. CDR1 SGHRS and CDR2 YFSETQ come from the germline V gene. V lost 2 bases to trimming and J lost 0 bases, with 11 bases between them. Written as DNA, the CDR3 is TGCGCCAGCAGCTTAGTACCTACCGCAACTAATGAAAAACTGTTTTTT. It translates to CASSLVPTATNEKLFF.

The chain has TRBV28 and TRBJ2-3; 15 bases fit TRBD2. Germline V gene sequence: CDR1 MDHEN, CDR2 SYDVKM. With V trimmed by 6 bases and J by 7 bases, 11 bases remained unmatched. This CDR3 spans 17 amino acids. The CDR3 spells CASSSGTSGRPGYTQYF. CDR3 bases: TGTGCCAGCAGCTCGGGGACTAGCGGGAGGCCGGGATATACGCAGTATTTT. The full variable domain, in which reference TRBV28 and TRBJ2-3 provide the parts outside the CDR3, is DVKVTQSSRYLVKRTGEKVFLECVQDMDHENMFWYRQDPGLGLRLIYFSYDVKMKEKGDIPEGYSVSREKKERFSLILESASTNQTSMYLCASSSGTSGRPGYTQYFGPGTRLTVL.

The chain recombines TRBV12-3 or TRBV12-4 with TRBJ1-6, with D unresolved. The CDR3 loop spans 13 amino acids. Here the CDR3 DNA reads TGTGCGTCAACAGAATGGGAGAATTCACCCCTCCACTTT. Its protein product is CASTEWENSPLHF.

This CDR3 is CASSPLTGYTEAFF. The CDR3 DNA reads TGTGCCAGCAGCCCCTTGACGGGGTACACTGAAGCTTTCTTT. This chain connects TRBV7-2 to TRBJ1-1, with unresolved D. The V and J ends lost 5 bases and 3 bases respectively, with 13 bases between them. This CDR3 region has 14 residues. Germline CDR1 and CDR2: SGHTA and FQGNSA.

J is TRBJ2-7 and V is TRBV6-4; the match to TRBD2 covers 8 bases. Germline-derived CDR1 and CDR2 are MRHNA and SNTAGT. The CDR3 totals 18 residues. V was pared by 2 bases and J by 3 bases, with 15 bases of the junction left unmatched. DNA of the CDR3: TGTGCCAGCAGTGACCCCTTTACTCAGCGGGAGAATTGCTACGAGCAGTACTTC. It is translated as CASSDPFTQRENCYEQYF.

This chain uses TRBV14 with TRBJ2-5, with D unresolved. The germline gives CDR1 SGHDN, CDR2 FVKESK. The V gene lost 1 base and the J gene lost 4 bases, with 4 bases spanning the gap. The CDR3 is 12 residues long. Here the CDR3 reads CASSQARETQYF. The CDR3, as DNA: TGTGCCAGCAGCCAAGCGAGAGAGACCCAGTACTTC.

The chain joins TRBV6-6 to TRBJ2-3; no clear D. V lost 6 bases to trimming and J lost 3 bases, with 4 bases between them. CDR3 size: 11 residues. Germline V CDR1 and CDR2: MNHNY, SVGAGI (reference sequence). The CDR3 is CASSMTDTQYF. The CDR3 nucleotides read TGTGCCAGCAGCATGACAGATACGCAGTATTTT.